Below, 20 T cell receptor beta chains from the same sample are listed, as sequenced in a study of tumor-infiltrating lymphocytes in oesophageal squamous cell carcinoma. TCRdb ran MiXCR on the PCR reads and lists one entry per CDR3 protein. The sample has about 21,000 distinct CDR3 sequences; around two fifths are singletons. The specimen was esophageal tumor tissue. The receptors shown here come from a male donor with esophageal squamous cell carcinoma.

Concerning this clonotype: Germline is not matched at one junction end, which may reflect a read error. For the CDR3, the DNA is TGTGCCAGCAGCTTGGTGGGGGTTCTGAATTTACCCCTCCACTTT. Protein: CASSLVGVLNLPLHF. J is TRBJ1-6 and V is TRBV5-3, with D possibly matching TRBD1 (5 bases). TRBV5-3 is known as an ORF, though its function is uncertain. This CDR3 contains 15 residues.

The rearrangement joins TRBV7-2 to TRBJ2-1; a possible D gene is TRBD2 (7 bases). The assigned J gene may be wrong: the sequence end matches TRBJ2-7 better. Looked up from germline, CDR1 is SGHTA and CDR2 is FQGNSA. The CDR3 runs to 16 residues. CDR3 amino acids: CASSPGGGRAADTQYF. The CDR3 nucleotides read TGTGCCAGCAGCCCCGGGGGCGGGAGAGCAGCAGATACGCAGTACTTC.

In its sample, this clonotype ranks as medium-sized (0.01 to 0.1%). The chain employs TRBV6-1 and TRBJ2-2; D is undetermined. Trimming took off 1 base at V and 2 bases at J, with 5 bases between the two ends. The germline V gene encodes CDR1 MNHNS and CDR2 SASEGT. The CDR3 has 14 amino acids. CDR3 DNA: TGTGCCAGCAGTGAAGGTGCAAACACCGGGGAGCTGTTTTTT. It yields the protein CASSEGANTGELFF.

This chain joins TRBV27 and TRBJ1-1; D is unclear. Deletions cut 3 bases from V and 3 bases from J, with 8 bases between. Germline loops: CDR1 MNHEY, CDR2 SMNVEV (reference sequence). The CDR3 covers 13 residues. CDR3 in amino acids: CASSLNQDTEAFF. The CDR3 bases are TGTGCCAGCAGTTTGAACCAGGACACTGAAGCTTTCTTT.

This clonotype was counted ten times or more. The V call is TRBV27, the J call TRBJ2-1, with 8 bases lining up with TRBD1. The CDR3 is 14 amino acids. The germline gives CDR1 MNHEY, CDR2 SMNVEV (reference sequence). The trim removed 5 bases at V and 6 bases at J, leaving 6 bases unmatched. The CDR3 loop reads CASSRTGLINEQFF. CDR3 bases: TGTGCCAGCAGTAGGACAGGGCTGATCAATGAGCAGTTCTTC.

This chain connects TRBV10-3 to TRBJ2-5, with 14 positions matching TRBD2. Matching the DNA end better, TRBJ2-4 makes the J call doubtful. The CDR3 sequence is 18 residues long. Germline values: CDR1 ENHRY, CDR2 SYGVKD. The CDR3 DNA is TGTGCCATCAGTGATGGACTAGCGGGAGGATCGAGCAAAAACATTCAGTACTTC. This codes for CAISDGLAGGSSKNIQYF.

This clonotype was detected ten times or more. The chain joins TRBV19 to TRBJ1-1, with D possibly TRBD1 on 6 matching bases. The V gene's germline CDR1 is LNHDA and CDR2 SQIVND (reference sequence). The CDR3 is made up of 13 amino acids. V shed 11 bases and J shed 4 bases, with 17 bases lying between them. In DNA form, the CDR3 reads TGTGCCGCGGACCGGGGGCTAGGCACTGAAGCTTTCTTT. Encoded protein: CAADRGLGTEAFF.

The rearrangement uses TRBV20-1 and TRBJ2-7; tentatively, D is TRBD2 (6 bases). Trimming removed 0 bases from V and 6 bases from J, with 21 bases in between. Germline assignment: CDR1 DFQATT and CDR2 SNEGSKA (reference sequence). This CDR3 has 16 amino acids. CDR3: CSARDLRELAGSEQYF. CDR3 DNA sequence: TGCAGTGCTAGAGACCTTAGGGAACTAGCCGGCAGCGAGCAGTACTTC.

The CDR3 bases are TGTGCCAGCAGCCCCCCGCTACCACCGGGGGGAGAGACCCAGTACTTC. This gives the protein CASSPPLPPGGETQYF. The chain is built from TRBV7-8 and TRBJ2-1; 7 bases match TRBD2. TRBJ2-5 explains the end of the DNA better; the J call may be wrong. From germline, CDR1 is SGHVS and CDR2 FQNEAQ. The CDR3 contains 16 residues.

A remark on this clonotype: One end of the junction does not line up with germline, which may come from a read error. This sequence joins TRBV7-6 and TRBJ2-4, with a possible D match to TRBD1 (5 bases). Germline CDR1 is SGHVS and CDR2 is FNYEAQ. CDR3 length: 13 amino acids. CDR3 nucleotides: TGTGCCAGCCGGCGACAGATCGATTCACCCCTCCACTTC. Protein: CASRRQIDSPLHF.

The gene calls are TRBV7-6 and TRBJ1-5; 8 bases align to TRBD1. This CDR3 is 13 amino acids long. V shed 5 bases and J 6 bases; nucleotides not matched to a gene: 3. CDR1 and CDR2 (germline): SGHVS, FNYEAQ. This CDR3 reads CASSQGQGQPQHF. CDR3 DNA sequence: TGTGCCAGCAGCCAAGGACAGGGTCAGCCCCAGCATTTT.

Comment on this clonotype: Since a much larger clone is just one base distant, this may be a read error. The genes are TRBV15 and TRBJ2-5, with 12 bases identical to TRBD2. Germline V gene sequence: CDR1 LNHNV, CDR2 YYDKDF (reference sequence). This CDR3 is 16 amino acids long. V was clipped by 4 bases and J by 11 bases; unmatched bases: 14. The CDR3 DNA sequence: TGTGCCACCAGCATATCGAGGACTAGCGGGGTAACGTGGCAGTACTTC. As protein: CATSISRTSGVTWQYF.

On this clonotype itself: At one of its ends the junction is not consistent with the germline gene, which may arise from a read error. This sequence joins TRBV7-9 and TRBJ1-6; the D gene is possibly TRBD1 (5 bases). Per germline, CDR1 SEHNR and CDR2 FQNEAQ (reference sequence). This CDR3 has 14 amino acids. CDR3 loop: CASSFALAGVEQYF. CDR3 nucleotides: TGTGCCAGCAGCTTTGCACTAGCGGGGGTAGAGCAGTACTTT.

The rearrangement uses TRBV11-2 and TRBJ2-5; TRBD1 is a possible D gene (6 bases). Trimming took 4 bases from V and 13 from J, leaving 22 bases between them. The CDR3 has 14 residues. CDR1 and CDR2 (germline): SGHAT, FQNNGV. CDR3 protein: CASSSGQTTGELYF. DNA for the CDR3: TGTGCCAGCAGCTCAGGACAGACCACCGGGGAGCTGTACTTC.

The V call is TRBV18, the J call TRBJ1-2; maybe TRBD1 (5 bases). This CDR3 has 17 amino acids. Germline V gene sequence: CDR1 KGHSH, CDR2 LQKENI. Trimming shortened V by 5 bases and J by 0 bases, and 19 bases separated the two germline ends. This chain's CDR3 is CASSSTLTVPSNYGYTF. The CDR3 DNA is TGTGCCAGCTCATCCACTTTGACAGTCCCCTCTAACTATGGCTACACCTTC. The variable domain in full, with the rest retrieved from reference TRBV18 and TRBJ1-2, is NAGVMQNPRHLVRRRGQEARLRCSPMKGHSHVYWYRQLPEEGLKFMVYLQKENIIDESGMPKERFSAEFPKEGPSILRIQQVVRGDSAAYFCASSSTLTVPSNYGYTFGSGTRLTVV.

This sequence joins TRBV28 and TRBJ2-3, with a weak D call TRBD1 (6 bases). The CDR3 length is 15 residues. V lost 5 bases to trimming and J lost 2 bases, with 14 bases between them. Germline CDR1 and CDR2: MDHEN and SYDVKM. CDR3 bases: TGTGCCAGCAGTCCCGTACCGGGACACACAGATACGCAGTATTTT. It encodes CASSPVPGHTDTQYF.

This sequence joins TRBV11-3 and TRBJ2-7; 7 bases are shared with TRBD1. V shed 4 bases and J 4 bases; nucleotides not matched to a gene: 13. Germline values: CDR1 SGHNT, CDR2 YENEEA. The CDR3 loop spans 16 amino acids. The CDR3: CASSSGTEGADYEQYF. The CDR3 DNA sequence: TGTGCCAGCAGCTCCGGGACAGAGGGCGCGGATTACGAGCAGTACTTC.

The chain links TRBV10-3 to TRBJ1-2; 9 bases match TRBD1. Trimming at V came to 4 bases and at J to 4 bases, leaving 4 bases not matched to a gene. Looked up from germline, CDR1 is ENHRY and CDR2 is SYGVKD. The CDR3 extends over 14 amino acids. CDR3 nucleotide sequence: TGTGCCATCAGTGGAGGACAGGGGTTCTATGGCTACACCTTC. Residues: CAISGGQGFYGYTF.

This clonotype is categorized as medium-sized (0.01 to 0.1%). The V and J genes are TRBV7-2 and TRBJ2-3; D is undetermined. Germline CDR1 is SGHTA and CDR2 is FQGNSA. V lost 6 bases and J lost 6, with 10 bases in between. The CDR3 is made up of 12 amino acids. The CDR3 region is CASSPYGDTQYF. The CDR3 DNA is TGTGCCAGCAGTCCCTATGGGGATACGCAGTATTTT.

This chain links TRBV28 with TRBJ1-5; D gene uncertain. CDR1 and CDR2 from the germline V gene are MDHEN and SYDVKM. Trimming removed 3 bases at V and 4 bases at J, with 7 bases between. The CDR3 runs 13 residues. CDR3 nucleotide sequence: TGTGCCAGCAGTTTTCTGGGGAATCAGCCCCAGCATTTT. This sequence encodes CASSFLGNQPQHF. Drawing the rest from reference TRBV28 and TRBJ1-5, the complete variable domain is DVKVTQSSRYLVKRTGEKVFLECVQDMDHENMFWYRQDPGLGLRLIYFSYDVKMKEKGDIPEGYSVSREKKERFSLILESASTNQTSMYLCASSFLGNQPQHFGDGTRLSIL.